This T cell receptor (beta chain) emerged from a study of blood T cells in healthy people across ages. Notes on the study in general: When set beside aged donors, long-lived donors presented more naive CD4+ cells and higher diversity.

V lost 6 bases to trimming and J lost 9 bases, with 13 bases between them. CDR1 and CDR2 (germline): SNHLY, FYNNEI. The CDR3 runs to 12 residues. A note on this clonotype: What it binds is unknown.

Then a second PCR, running roughly 6 to 11 cycles, was carried out with a sample-barcoded 5' primer and a J-beta primer mix. Each cDNA molecule carried a tag from a template-switch adaptor that contained 12 random nucleotides. TCRdb re-analysed the 5' RACE reads in MiXCR, keeping a single row per CDR3 protein. The data contain approximately 1,700,000 distinct CDR3 sequences, approximately 39% of them singletons. This TCR was sampled from a human donor in good health. V and J are TRBV2 and TRBJ2-3; D is perhaps TRBD1 (6 bases). Sequencing was performed on blood. CDR3 sequence: CASRPDSFTQYF. In DNA, the CDR3 is TGTGCCAGCAGACCGGACAGCTTCACGCAGTATTTT.